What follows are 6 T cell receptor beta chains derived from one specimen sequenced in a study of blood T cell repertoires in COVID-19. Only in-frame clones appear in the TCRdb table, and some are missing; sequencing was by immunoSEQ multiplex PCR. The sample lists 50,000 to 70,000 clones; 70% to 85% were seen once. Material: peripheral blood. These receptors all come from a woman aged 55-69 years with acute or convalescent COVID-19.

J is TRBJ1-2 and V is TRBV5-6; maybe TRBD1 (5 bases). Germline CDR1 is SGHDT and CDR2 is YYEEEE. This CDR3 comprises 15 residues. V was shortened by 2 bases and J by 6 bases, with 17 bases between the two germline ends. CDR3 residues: CASSFFTARGDGYTF. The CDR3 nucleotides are TGTGCCAGCAGCTTTTTCACAGCTCGGGGGGATGGCTACACCTTC.

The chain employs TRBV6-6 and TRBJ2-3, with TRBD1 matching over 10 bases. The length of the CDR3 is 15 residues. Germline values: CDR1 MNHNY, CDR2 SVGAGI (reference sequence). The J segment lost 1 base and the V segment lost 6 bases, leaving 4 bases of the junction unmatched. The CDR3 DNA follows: TGTGCCAGCAGCCAAGGACAGGGGGGCACAGATACGCAGTATTTT. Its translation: CASSQGQGGTDTQYF.

The CDR3 region is CASTIQGGYQHF. CDR3 DNA sequence: TGTGCCAGCACTATACAGGGGGGATACCAGCATTTT. This rearrangement joins TRBV2 to TRBJ1-5; TRBD1 aligns across 8 bases. V lost 7 bases to trimming and J lost 12 bases; unmatched junction nucleotides: 8. The CDR3 length is 12 residues. The germline CDR1 and CDR2 sequences are SNHLY and FYNNEI.

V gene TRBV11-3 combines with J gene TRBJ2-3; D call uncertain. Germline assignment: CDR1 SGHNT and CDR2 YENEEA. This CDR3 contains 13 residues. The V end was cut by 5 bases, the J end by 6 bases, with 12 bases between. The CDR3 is CASSPVTTDTQYF. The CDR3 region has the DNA TGTGCCAGCAGCCCCGTAACAACCGATACGCAGTATTTT.

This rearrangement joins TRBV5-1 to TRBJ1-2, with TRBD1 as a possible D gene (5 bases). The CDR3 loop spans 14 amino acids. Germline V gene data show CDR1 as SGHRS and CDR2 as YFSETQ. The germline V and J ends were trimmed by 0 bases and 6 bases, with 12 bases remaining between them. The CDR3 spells CASSLGVRGDGYTF. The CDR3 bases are TGCGCCAGCAGCTTGGGTGTCCGGGGGGATGGCTACACCTTC.

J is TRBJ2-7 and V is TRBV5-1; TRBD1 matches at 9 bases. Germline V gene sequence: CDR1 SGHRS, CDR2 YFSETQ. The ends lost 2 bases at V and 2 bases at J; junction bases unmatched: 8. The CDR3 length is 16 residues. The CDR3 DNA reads TGCGCCAGCAGCTTACAGCCGGACAGGGGTGCCTACGAGCAGTACTTC. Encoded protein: CASSLQPDRGAYEQYF.